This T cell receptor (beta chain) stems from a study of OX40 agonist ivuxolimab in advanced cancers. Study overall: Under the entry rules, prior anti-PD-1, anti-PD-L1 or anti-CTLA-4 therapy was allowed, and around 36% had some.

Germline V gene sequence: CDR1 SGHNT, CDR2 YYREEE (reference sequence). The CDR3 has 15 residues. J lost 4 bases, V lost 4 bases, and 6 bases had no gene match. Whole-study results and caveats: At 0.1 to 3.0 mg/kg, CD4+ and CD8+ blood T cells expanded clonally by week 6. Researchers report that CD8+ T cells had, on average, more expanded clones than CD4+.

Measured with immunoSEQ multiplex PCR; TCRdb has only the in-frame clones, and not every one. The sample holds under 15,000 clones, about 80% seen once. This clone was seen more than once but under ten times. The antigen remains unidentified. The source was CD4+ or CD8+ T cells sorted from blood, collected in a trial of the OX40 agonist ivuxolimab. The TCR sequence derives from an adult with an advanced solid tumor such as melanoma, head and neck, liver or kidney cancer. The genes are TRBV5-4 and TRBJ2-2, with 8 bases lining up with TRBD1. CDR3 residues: CASSVTGVRTGELFF. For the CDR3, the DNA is TGTGCCAGCAGCGTGACAGGGGTTCGCACCGGGGAGCTGTTTTTT.